This TCR beta chain was retrieved from a study of cytomegalovirus exposure and HLA in healthy donors. Concerning this clone itself: Its specificity is not known.

Primers for the PCR totalled 60 Vbeta and 13 Jbeta. Repertoires were generated with immunoSEQ multiplex PCR, while TCRdb's copy carries only in-frame clones and drops some. The table counts around 100,000 clones; about 4% lies in the top ten. The CDR3 consists of 17 residues. The germline V gene encodes CDR1 SGHTA and CDR2 FQGTGA. The V segment lost 0 bases and the J segment 2 bases; nucleotides outside the gene matches: 5. Study-wide results and caveats: Follow-up analysis later connected one missense variant in DCLRE1C with trimming of TCR beta V- and J-genes.

This sequence was found in a man in his thirties or forties in good health and CMV-seronegative. V usage is TRBV7-3 and J usage is TRBJ2-7; 12 nucleotides agree with TRBD2. Sequenced sample: PBMCs. As DNA, the CDR3 is TGTGCCAGCAGCTTAACATCGTCTAGCGGGGGGGCCTACGAGCAGTACTTC. Translated: CASSLTSSSGGAYEQYF.